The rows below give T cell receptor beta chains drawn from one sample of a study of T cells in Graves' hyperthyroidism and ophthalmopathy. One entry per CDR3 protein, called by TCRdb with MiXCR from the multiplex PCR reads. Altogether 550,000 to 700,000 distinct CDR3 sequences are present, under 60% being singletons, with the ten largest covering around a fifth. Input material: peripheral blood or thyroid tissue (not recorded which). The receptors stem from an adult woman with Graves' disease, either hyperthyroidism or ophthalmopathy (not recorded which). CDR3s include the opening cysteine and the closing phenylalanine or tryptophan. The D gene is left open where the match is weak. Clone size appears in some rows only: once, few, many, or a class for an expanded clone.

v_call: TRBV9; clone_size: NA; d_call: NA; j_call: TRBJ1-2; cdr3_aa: CASSVGPGVRDGYTF; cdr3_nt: TGTGCCAGCAGCGTAGGGCCCGGGGTTAGAGATGGCTACACCTTC
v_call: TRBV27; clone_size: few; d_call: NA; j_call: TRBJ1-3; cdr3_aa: CASSRYSSGNTIYF; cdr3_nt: TGTGCCAGCAGCCGGTACAGCTCTGGAAACACCATATATTTT
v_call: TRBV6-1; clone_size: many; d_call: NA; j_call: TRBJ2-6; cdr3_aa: CAILFSGANVLTF; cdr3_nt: TGTGCCATCCTATTCTCTGGGGCCAACGTCCTGACTTTC
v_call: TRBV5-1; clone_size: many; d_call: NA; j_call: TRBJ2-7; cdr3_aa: CASNARDGSYEQYF; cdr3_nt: TGCGCCAGCAACGCCCGGGACGGCTCCTACGAGCAGTACTTC
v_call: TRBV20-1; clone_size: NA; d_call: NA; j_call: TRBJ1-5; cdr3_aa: CSALDDPSREGETQHF; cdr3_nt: TGCAGTGCTCTAGACGATCCGTCTAGGGAAGGGGAGACCCAGCATTTT
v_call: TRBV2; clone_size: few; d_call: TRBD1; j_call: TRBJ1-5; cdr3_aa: CASSGQGFGNQPQHF; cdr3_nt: TGTGCCAGCAGTGGACAGGGGTTCGGCAATCAGCCCCAGCATTTT
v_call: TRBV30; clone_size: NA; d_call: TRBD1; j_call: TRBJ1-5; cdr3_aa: CAWTQGARDQPQHF; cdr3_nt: TGTGCCTGGACACAGGGGGCAAGGGATCAGCCCCAGCATTTT
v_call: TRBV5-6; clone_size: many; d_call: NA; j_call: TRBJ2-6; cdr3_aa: CASGTSGANVLTF; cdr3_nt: TGTGCCAGCGGGACCTCTGGGGCCAACGTCCTGACTTTC
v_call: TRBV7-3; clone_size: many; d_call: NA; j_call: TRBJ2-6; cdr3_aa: CASSFLGGPGANVLTF; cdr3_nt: TGTGCCAGCAGTTTCCTTGGGGGGCCTGGGGCCAACGTCCTGACTTTC
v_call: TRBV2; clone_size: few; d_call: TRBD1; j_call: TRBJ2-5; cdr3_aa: CASGDRRGETQYF; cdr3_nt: TGTGCCAGCGGGGACAGGAGGGGTGAGACCCAGTACTTC
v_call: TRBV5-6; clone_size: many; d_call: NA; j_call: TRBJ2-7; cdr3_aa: CASSLLTAEQYF; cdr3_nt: TGTGCCAGCAGCTTGTTAACGGCCGAGCAGTACTTC
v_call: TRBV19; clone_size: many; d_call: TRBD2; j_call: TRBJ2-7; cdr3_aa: CARNSGIPSYEQYF; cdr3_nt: TGTGCTAGGAACAGCGGGATACCTTCCTACGAGCAGTACTTC
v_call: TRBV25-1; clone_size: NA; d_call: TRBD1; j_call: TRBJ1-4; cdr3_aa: CASSEYGTGGEKLFF; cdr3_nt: TGTGCCAGCAGTGAATATGGGACAGGGGGTGAAAAACTGTTTTTT
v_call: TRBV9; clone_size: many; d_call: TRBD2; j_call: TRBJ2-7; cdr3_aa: CASSPTSGAPYEQYF; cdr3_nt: TGTGCCAGCAGCCCTACTAGCGGGGCACCCTACGAGCAGTACTTC
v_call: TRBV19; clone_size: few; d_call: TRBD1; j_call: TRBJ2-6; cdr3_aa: CASIDRGDGGANVLTF; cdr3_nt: TGTGCCAGTATAGACAGGGGAGACGGCGGGGCCAACGTCCTGACTTTC
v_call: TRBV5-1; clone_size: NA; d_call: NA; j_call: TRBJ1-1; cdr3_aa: CASSLIGAQNTEAFF; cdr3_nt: TGCGCCAGCAGCTTGATTGGAGCCCAGAACACTGAAGCTTTCTTT
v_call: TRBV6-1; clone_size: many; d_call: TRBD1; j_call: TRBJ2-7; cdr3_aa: CASSERTGTYEQYF; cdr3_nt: TGTGCCAGCAGTGAGAGGACAGGCACCTACGAGCAGTACTTC
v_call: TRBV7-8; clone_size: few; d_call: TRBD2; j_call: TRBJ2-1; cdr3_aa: CASKSTSGRDEQFF; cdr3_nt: TGTGCCAGCAAATCGACTAGCGGGAGGGATGAGCAGTTCTTC
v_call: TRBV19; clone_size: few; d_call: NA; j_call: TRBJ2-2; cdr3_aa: CASRPLLGGPGELFF; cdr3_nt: TGTGCCAGTCGACCCCTTTTGGGGGGCCCGGGGGAGCTGTTTTTT
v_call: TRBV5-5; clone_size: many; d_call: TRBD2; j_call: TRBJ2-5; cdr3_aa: CASSLLRAGGPETQYF; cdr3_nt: TGTGCCAGCAGCTTGTTACGAGCGGGGGGTCCGGAGACCCAGTACTTC
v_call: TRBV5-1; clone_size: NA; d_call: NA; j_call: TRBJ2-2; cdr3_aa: CASSLEGAPGSCFF; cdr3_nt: NA
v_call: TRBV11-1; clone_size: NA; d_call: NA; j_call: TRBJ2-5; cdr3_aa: CASSLGTSGTQCF; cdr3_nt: TGTGCCAGCAGCTTAGGGACAAGTGGGACCCAGTGCTTC
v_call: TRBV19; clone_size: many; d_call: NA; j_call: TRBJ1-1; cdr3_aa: CASSIGQGRNTEAFF; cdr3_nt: TGTGCCAGTAGTATAGGGCAGGGCCGGAACACTGAAGCTTTCTTT
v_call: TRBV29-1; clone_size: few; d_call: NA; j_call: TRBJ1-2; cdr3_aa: CSVGAGNYGYTF; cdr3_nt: TGCAGCGTTGGCGCAGGGAATTATGGCTACACCTTC
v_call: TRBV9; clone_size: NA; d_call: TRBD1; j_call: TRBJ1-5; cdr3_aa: CASGTGGQRDQPQHF; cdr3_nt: TGTGCCAGCGGGACAGGGGGTCAAAGGGACCAGCCCCAGCATTTT
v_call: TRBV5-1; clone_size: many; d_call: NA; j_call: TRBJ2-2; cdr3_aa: CASGAAHKTGELFF; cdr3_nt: TGCGCCAGCGGTGCAGCCCACAAAACCGGGGAGCTGTTTTTT
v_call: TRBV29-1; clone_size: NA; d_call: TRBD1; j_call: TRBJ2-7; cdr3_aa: CSGGQGAYEQYF; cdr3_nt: TGCAGCGGGGGACAGGGGGCCTACGAGCAGTACTTC
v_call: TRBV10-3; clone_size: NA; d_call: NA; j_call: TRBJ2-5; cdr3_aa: CAISESGNQPQYF; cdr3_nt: TGTGCCATCAGTGAATCTGGGAACCAGCCCCAGTACTTC
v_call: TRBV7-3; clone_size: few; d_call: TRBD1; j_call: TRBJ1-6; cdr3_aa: CASREQGNSPLHF; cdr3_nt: TGTGCCAGCAGGGAACAGGGGAATTCACCCCTCCACTTT
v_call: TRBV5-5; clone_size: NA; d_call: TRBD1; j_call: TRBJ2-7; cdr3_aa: CASSFGQGNFYEQYF; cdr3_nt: TGTGCCAGCAGCTTTGGACAGGGAAACTTCTACGAGCAGTACTTC
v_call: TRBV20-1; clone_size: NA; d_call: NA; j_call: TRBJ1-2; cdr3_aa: CSALRGDGYTF; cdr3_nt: TGCAGTGCTCTCAGGGGCGATGGCTACACCTTC
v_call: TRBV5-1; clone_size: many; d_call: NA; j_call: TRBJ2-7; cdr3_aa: CASSDPSGGEQYF; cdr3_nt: TGCGCCAGCAGCGACCCATCTGGGGGAGAGCAGTACTTC
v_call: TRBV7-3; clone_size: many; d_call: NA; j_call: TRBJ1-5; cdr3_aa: CSKYRGNQPQHF; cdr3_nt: TGCTCTAAGTATAGGGGAAATCAGCCCCAGCATTTT
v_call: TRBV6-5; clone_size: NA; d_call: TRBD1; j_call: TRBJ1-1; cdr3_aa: CASSPDRVDWEAGTEAFF; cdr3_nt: TGTGCCAGCAGTCCTGACAGGGTCGATTGGGAGGCGGGCACTGAAGCTTTCTTT
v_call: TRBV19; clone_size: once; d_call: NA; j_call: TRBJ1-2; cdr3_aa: CASRADRQKQQGYTF; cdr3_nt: TGTGCCAGTAGAGCGGATAGACAAAAACAACAGGGCTACACCTTC
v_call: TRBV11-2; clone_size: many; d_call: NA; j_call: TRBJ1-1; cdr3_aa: CASSLGIRGNTEAFF; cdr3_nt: TGTGCCAGCAGCTTAGGTATACGGGGGAACACTGAAGCTTTCTTT
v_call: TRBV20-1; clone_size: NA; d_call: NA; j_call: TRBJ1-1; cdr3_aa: CSARGYVEAEAFF; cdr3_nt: TGCAGTGCCCGAGGGTACGTGGAAGCTGAAGCTTTCTTT
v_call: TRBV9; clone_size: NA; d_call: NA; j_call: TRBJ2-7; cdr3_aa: CASSVWSWSYEQYF; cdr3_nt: TGTGCCAGCAGCGTTTGGAGCTGGTCCTACGAGCAGTACTTC
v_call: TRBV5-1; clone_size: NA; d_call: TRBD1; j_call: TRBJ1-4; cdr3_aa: CASSSTGTVNEKLFF; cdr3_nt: TGCGCCAGCAGCTCGACAGGGACAGTTAATGAAAAACTGTTTTTT
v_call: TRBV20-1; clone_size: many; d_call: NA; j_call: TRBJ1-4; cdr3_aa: CSARGSNEKLFF; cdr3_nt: TGCAGTGCTAGGGGGAGTAATGAAAAACTGTTTTTT
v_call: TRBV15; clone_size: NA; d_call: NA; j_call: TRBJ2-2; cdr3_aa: CATSRATGTPNTGELFF; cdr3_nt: TGTGCCACCAGCAGAGCTACCGGGACACCGAACACCGGGGAGCTGTTTTTT